This TCR beta chain was identified in a study of blood T cell repertoires in COVID-19. The wider study: Collection of acute and convalescent COVID-19 samples took place in the United States, Italy and Spain. Nucleic acid was either cDNA or gDNA, and it came from T cells, B-cell-depleted T cells, or PBMCs.

Germline lookup yields CDR1 MDHEN and CDR2 SYDVKM. The CDR3 is made up of 13 amino acids. V gave up 5 bases and J gave up 4 bases, with 11 bases separating them. In the study's own analysis: Amplification of reference gene primers provided the estimated nucleated cell counts. Produced via immunoSEQ multiplex PCR; TCRdb's table is partial and in-frame only. That table furnishes V, J and clone size, whereas the DNA furnished D and trimming. The sample holds hundreds of thousands of clones, about four fifths seen once. The rearrangement links TRBV28 to TRBJ1-1, with no clear D. The source is a woman in her fifties or sixties who had recovered from COVID-19. Source material: peripheral blood. The CDR3 loop reads CASSPFPRTEAFF. CDR3 nucleotide sequence: TGTGCCAGCAGTCCATTCCCGCGCACTGAAGCTTTCTTT.